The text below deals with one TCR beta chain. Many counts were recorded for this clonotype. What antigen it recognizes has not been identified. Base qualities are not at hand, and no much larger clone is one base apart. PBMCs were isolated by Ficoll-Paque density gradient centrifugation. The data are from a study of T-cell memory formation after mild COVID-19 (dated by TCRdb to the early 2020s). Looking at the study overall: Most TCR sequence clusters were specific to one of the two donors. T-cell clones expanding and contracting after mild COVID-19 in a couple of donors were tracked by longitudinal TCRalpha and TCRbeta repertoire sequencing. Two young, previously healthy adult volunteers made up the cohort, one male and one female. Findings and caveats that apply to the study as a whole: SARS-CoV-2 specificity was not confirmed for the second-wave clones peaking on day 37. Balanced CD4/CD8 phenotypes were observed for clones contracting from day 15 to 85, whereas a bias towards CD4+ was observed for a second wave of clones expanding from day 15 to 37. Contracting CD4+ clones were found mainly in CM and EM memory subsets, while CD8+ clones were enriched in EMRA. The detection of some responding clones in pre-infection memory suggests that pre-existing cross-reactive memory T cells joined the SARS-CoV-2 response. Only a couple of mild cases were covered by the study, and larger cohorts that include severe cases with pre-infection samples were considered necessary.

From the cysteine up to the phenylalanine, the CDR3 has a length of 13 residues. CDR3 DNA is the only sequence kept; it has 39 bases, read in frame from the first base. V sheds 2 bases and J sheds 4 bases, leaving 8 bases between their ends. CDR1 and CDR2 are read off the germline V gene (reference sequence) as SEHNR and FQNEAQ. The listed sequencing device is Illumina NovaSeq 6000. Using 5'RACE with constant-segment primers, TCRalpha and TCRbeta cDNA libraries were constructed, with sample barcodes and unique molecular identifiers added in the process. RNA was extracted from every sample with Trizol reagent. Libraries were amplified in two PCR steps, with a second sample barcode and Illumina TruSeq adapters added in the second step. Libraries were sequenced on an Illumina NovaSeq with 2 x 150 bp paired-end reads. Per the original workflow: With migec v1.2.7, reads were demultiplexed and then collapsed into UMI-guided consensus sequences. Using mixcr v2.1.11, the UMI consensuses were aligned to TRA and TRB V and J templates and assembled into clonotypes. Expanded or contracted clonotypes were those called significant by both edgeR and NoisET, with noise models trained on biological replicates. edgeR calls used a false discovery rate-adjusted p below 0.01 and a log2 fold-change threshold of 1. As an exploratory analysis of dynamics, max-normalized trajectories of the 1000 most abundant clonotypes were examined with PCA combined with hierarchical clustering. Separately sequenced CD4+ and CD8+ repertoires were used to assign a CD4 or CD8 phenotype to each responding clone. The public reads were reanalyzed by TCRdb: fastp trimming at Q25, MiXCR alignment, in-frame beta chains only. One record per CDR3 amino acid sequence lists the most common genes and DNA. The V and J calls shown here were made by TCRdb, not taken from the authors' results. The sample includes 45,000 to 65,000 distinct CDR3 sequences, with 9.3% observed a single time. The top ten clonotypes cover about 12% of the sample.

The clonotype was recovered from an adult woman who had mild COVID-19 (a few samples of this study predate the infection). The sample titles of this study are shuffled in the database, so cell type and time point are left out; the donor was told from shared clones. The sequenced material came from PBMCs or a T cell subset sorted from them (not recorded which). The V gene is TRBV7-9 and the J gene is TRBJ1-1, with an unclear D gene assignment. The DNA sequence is TGTGCCAGCAGCTTAATAGGGCCCACTGAAGCTTTCTTT. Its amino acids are CASSLIGPTEAFF.